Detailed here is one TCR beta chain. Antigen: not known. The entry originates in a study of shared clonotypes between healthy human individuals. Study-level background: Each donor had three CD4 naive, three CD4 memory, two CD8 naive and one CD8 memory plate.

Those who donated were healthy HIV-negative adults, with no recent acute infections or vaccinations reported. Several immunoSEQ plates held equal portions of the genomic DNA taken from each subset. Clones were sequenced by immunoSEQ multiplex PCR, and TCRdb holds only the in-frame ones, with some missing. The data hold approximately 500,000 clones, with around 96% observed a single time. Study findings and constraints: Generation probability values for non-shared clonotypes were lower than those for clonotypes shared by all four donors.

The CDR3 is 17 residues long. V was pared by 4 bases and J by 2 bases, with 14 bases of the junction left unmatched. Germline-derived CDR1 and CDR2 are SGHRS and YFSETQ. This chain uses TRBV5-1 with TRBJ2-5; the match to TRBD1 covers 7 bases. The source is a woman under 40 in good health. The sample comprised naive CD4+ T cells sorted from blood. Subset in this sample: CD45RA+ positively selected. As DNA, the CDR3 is TGCGCCAGCAGCAGGAGCAGCACAGGGGCGAGACAAGAGACCCAGTACTTC. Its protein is CASSRSSTGARQETQYF.